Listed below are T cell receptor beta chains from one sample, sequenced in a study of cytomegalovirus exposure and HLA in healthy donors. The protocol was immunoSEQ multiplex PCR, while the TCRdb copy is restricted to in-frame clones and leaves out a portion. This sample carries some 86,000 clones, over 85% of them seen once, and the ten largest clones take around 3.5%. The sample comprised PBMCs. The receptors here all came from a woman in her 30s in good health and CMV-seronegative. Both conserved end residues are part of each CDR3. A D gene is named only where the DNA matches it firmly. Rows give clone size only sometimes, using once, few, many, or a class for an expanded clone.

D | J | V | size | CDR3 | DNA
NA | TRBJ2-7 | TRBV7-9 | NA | CASSLPEGAYEQYF | TGTGCCAGCAGCTTGCCGGAGGGAGCCTACGAGCAGTACTTC
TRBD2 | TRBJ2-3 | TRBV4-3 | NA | CASSQDWGGLTDTQYF | TGCGCCAGCAGCCAAGATTGGGGGGGACTCACAGATACGCAGTATTTT
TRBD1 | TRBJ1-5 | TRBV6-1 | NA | CASSDIPGQGNQPQHF | TGTGCCAGCAGTGACATACCGGGACAGGGGAATCAGCCCCAGCATTTT
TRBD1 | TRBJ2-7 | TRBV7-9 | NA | CASSTTGGAVYEQYF | TGTGCCAGCAGCACGACAGGGGGCGCCGTGTACGAGCAGTACTTC
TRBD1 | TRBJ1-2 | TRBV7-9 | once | CASSLDRGIYGYTF | TGTGCCAGCAGCTTAGACAGGGGGATCTATGGCTACACCTTC
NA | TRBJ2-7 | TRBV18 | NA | CASSPQQGMGEQYF | TGTGCCAGCTCACCACAACAGGGTATGGGCGAGCAGTACTTC
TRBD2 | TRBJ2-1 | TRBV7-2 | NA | CASSLGMRGGFNEQFF | TGTGCCAGCAGCTTAGGCATGCGGGGGGGTTTTAATGAGCAGTTCTTC
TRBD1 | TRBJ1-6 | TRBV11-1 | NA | CASSLGHPGQGDSPLHF | TGTGCCAGCAGCTTAGGGCACCCGGGACAGGGGGATTCACCCCTCCACTTT
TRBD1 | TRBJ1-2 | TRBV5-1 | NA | CASSSSGGLNYGYTF | TGCGCCAGCAGCTCCTCAGGGGGTCTTAACTATGGCTACACCTTC
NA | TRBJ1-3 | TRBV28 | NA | CASRDRRGGLHTIYF | TGTGCCAGCAGAGATCGCCGCGGGGGCCTGCACACCATATATTTT
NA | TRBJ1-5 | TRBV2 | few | CASSRTVRGNQPQHF | TGTGCCAGCAGTCGGACAGTTCGGGGCAATCAGCCCCAGCATTTT
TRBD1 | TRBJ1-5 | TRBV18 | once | CASSPTGGEQPQHF | TGTGCCAGCTCACCGACAGGGGGTGAACAGCCCCAGCATTTT
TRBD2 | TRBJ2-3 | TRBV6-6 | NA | CASSVSGRSTDTQYF | TGTGCCAGCAGTGTTAGCGGGAGGAGCACAGATACGCAGTATTTT
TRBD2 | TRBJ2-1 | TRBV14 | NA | CASSQDRASGYSEQFF | TGTGCCAGCAGCCAAGATCGGGCTAGCGGGTACAGCGAGCAGTTCTTC
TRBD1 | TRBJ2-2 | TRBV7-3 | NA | CASSKMGQTTGELFF | TGTGCCAGCAGCAAAATGGGACAGACCACCGGGGAGCTGTTTTTT
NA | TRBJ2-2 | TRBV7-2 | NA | CASSLSQGGGELFF | TGTGCCAGCAGCTTAAGTCAGGGGGGCGGGGAGCTGTTTTTT
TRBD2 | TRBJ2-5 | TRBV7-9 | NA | CASSPGLAGDQETQYF | TGTGCCAGCAGCCCAGGACTAGCGGGGGACCAAGAGACCCAGTACTTC
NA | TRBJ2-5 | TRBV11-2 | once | CASSFALETQYF | TGTGCCAGCAGCTTTGCGCTAGAGACCCAGTACTTC
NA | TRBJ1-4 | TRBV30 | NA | CAWNQGRVGEKLFF | TGTGCCTGGAATCAGGGGCGGGTTGGGGAAAAACTGTTTTTT
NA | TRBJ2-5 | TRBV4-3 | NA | CASSQDLTGAVETQYF | TGCGCCAGCAGCCAAGATCTAACTGGAGCGGTGGAGACCCAGTACTTC
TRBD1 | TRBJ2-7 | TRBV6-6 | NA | CASSYGTGLGEQYF | TGTGCCAGCAGTTACGGGACAGGGCTTGGAGAGCAGTACTTC
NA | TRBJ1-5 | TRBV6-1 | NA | CASSEDPRNQPQHF | TGTGCCAGCAGTGAAGACCCCAGAAATCAGCCCCAGCATTTT
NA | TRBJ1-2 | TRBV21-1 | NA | CASSRVVLGVNYGYTF | TGTGCCAGCAGCAGGGTTGTTCTGGGAGTTAACTATGGCTACACCTTC
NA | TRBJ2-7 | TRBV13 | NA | CASSLSGEQYF | TGTGCCAGCAGCTTATCAGGCGAGCAGTACTTC
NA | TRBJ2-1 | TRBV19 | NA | CASRGHTYNEQFF | TGTGCCAGTAGGGGACATACCTACAATGAGCAGTTCTTC
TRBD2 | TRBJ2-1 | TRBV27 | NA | CASSSTSGGGEQFF | TGTGCCAGCAGTTCTACTAGCGGGGGGGGTGAGCAGTTCTTC
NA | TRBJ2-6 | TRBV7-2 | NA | CASSPRQPSGANVLTF | TGTGCCAGCAGCCCCCGACAGCCCTCTGGGGCCAACGTCCTGACTTTC
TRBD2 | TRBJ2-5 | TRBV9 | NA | CASSVGDYDETQYF | TGTGCCAGCAGCGTAGGGGACTATGATGAGACCCAGTACTTC
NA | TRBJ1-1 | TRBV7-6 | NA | CASSLEARVNTEAFF | TGTGCCAGCAGCTTAGAGGCTCGGGTGAACACTGAAGCTTTCTTT
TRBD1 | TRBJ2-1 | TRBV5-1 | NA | CASSFQGVNYNEQFF | TGCGCCAGCAGCTTTCAGGGGGTGAACTACAATGAGCAGTTCTTC
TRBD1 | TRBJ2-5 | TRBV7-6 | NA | CASSQTGTARETQYF | TGTGCCAGCAGCCAAACCGGGACAGCGAGAGAGACCCAGTACTTC
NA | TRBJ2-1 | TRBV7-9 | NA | CASSPRQYNEQFF | TGTGCCAGCAGCCCCCGTCAGTACAATGAGCAGTTCTTC
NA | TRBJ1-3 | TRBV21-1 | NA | CASSTAIYF | TGTGCCAGCAGCACCGCCATATATTTT
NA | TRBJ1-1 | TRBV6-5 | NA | CASSSGTPQAEAFF | TGTGCCAGCAGTTCTGGGACACCCCAAGCTGAAGCTTTCTTT
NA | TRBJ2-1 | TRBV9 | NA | CASSVVPQYNEQFF | TGTGCCAGCAGCGTAGTGCCCCAGTACAATGAGCAGTTCTTC
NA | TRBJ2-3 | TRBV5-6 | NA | CASASPVVADTQYF | TGTGCCAGCGCTAGTCCGGTGGTAGCGGATACGCAGTATTTT
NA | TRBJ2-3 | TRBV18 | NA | CASSPSGGGTDTQYF | TGTGCCAGCTCACCATCGGGGGGCGGCACAGATACGCAGTATTTT
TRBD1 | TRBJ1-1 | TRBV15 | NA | CATRIGTGVGTVNTEAFF | TGTGCCACTAGAATTGGGACAGGGGTTGGTACGGTGAACACTGAAGCTTTCTTT
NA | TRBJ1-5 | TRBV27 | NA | CASHPGGGGNQPQHF | TGTGCCAGCCATCCCGGGGGAGGAGGCAATCAGCCCCAGCATTTT
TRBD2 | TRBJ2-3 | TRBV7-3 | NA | CASSPGLAGGMRDTQYF | TGTGCCAGCAGCCCGGGACTAGCGGGGGGTATGAGAGATACGCAGTATTTT
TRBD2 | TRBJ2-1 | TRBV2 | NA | CASKKREGFHEQFF | TGTGCCAGCAAGAAGCGGGAGGGTTTCCATGAGCAGTTCTTC